This entry features one TCR beta chain sequence. What it binds is not known. V lost 4 bases and J lost 4, with 6 bases in between. The CDR3 sequence is 12 residues long. Germline CDR1 and CDR2: SGHNT and YYREEE (reference sequence). Libraries were prepared by immunoSEQ multiplex PCR; TCRdb keeps only in-frame clonotypes and omits some of them. This table holds 470,000 or so clones, approximately 81% found once. The record originates from a study of shared clonotypes between healthy human individuals. Donors were healthy HIV-negative adults without recently reported acute infections or vaccinations. Study observations and caveats: Read depth was anticipated to influence clonotype sharing among donors.

This receptor was identified in a woman between 40 and 50 years old in good health. Some clones in this sample may be carry-over from other donors' samples. The sequencing input was PBMCs. This chain links TRBV5-4 with TRBJ2-1, with D hard to call. The CDR3 nucleotides read TGTGCCAGCAGCATCGATTACAATGAGCAGTTCTTC. Encoded protein: CASSIDYNEQFF.